This TCR beta chain originates from a study of blood T cell repertoires in COVID-19. Study-wide background: Both acute and convalescent COVID-19 samples were obtained from the United States, Italy and Spain.

Across 24 US areas, participants ranged in age from roughly 18 to 95 years. Resolution of symptoms, clearance, or two negative PCRs was present in recovered Cohort 3 donors. The protocol was immunoSEQ multiplex PCR, while the TCRdb copy is restricted to in-frame clones and leaves out a portion. The table includes under 500,000 clones, roughly nine tenths detected once. The receptor comes from a young man who had recovered from COVID-19. Sequences were obtained from PBMCs or T cells enriched from blood (not recorded which).

CDR3 region: CASSEVYRDRENTEAFF. In DNA form, the CDR3 reads TGCGCCAGCAGCGAGGTATACCGGGACAGGGAGAACACTGAAGCTTTCTTT. The J gene is TRBJ1-1, the V gene TRBV5-1, with TRBD1 identical over 9 bases. From germline, CDR1 is SGHRS and CDR2 YFSETQ. V shed 4 bases and J 1 base; nucleotides not matched to a gene: 11. The CDR3 contains 17 residues.